This T cell receptor (beta chain) was sequenced for a study of T-cell reconstitution after alpha-beta-depleted transplantation in children. Unique molecular identifiers tagged the TCRbeta library. TCRdb reprocessed the PCR reads with MiXCR, giving one entry per CDR3 protein. The top ten clones hold roughly 2.6% of a sample with about 240,000 distinct CDR3 sequences, 12% of them seen once. This CDR3 comprises 14 residues. The V end lost 6 bases, the J end lost 2 bases, and 13 bases lay between the germline ends. The receptor was isolated from a human donor who donated a stem cell graft to a child with acute lymphoblastic leukemia. Sequences were derived from PBMCs from the stem cell graft donor, sampled from the stem cell graft. The rearrangement joins TRBV12-3 or TRBV12-4 to TRBJ2-5; D is possibly TRBD1 or TRBD2 (6 bases each). This CDR3 is CASSRGPNQETQYF. Here the CDR3 DNA reads TGTGCCAGCAGCCGGGGGCCTAATCAAGAGACCCAGTACTTC.